This record concerns one T cell receptor beta chain sequence. Antigen specificity is unknown. Sequencing used immunoSEQ multiplex PCR; TCRdb keeps in-frame clones, though not all of them. Of around 40,000 clones in the sample, approximately 80% were seen once. Time point specified: week 47, end of study. Alongside topical imiquimod, each dose of vaccine comprised 300 ug of mutant IDH1 20-mer peptide. The CDR3 runs to 14 residues. Germline V lookup: CDR1 SGHRS, CDR2 YFSETQ. With V trimmed by 2 bases and J by 3 bases, 4 bases remained unmatched. The data are from a study of a mutant IDH1 vaccine in newly diagnosed glioma. For the study at large: Patients had received radiotherapy, temozolomide, or both previously, most receiving both.

The study, taken as a whole, reports: Vaccine-induced immune responses occurred in 93.3% of patients.

This TCR came from a man younger than 35 with glioma. Some clones in this sample may be carry-over from other donors' samples. Sequenced material: PBMCs, taken from a glioma patient whose treatment included an IDH1 peptide vaccine. This chain links TRBV5-1 with TRBJ2-7; 8 bases map to TRBD1. CDR3 residues: CASSFTGTGYEQYF. CDR3 nucleotides: TGCGCCAGCAGCTTTACCGGGACAGGCTACGAGCAGTACTTC. Looking up the rest from reference TRBV5-1 and TRBJ2-7 gives the full variable domain: KAGVTQTPRYLIKTRGQQVTLSCSPISGHRSVSWYQQTPGQGLQFLFEYFSETQRNKGNFPGRFSGRQFSNSRSEMNVSTLELGDSALYLCASSFTGTGYEQYFGPGTRLTVT.